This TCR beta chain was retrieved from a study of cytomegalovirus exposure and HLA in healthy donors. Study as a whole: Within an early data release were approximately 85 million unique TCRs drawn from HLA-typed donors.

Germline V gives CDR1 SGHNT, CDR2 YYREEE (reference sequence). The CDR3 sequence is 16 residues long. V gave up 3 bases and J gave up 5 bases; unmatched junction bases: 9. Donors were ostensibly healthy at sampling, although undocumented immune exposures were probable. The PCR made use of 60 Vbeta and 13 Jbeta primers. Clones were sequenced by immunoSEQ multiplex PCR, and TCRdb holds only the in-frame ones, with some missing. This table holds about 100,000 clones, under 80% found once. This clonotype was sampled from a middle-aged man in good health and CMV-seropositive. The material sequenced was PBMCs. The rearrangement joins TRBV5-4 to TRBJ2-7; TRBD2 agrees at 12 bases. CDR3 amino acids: CASSSPTSGRINEQYF. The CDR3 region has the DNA TGTGCCAGCAGCTCTCCTACTAGCGGGAGGATCAACGAGCAGTACTTC.